The 3 T cell receptor beta chains reported below all come from one sample, sequenced in a study of control samples from healthy donors and cancer patients. The protocol was immunoSEQ multiplex PCR, while the TCRdb copy is restricted to in-frame clones and leaves out a portion. In the table there are around 200,000 clones, roughly 93% of which are singletons. What was sequenced was blood. The receptors were gathered from a man between 18 and 35 years old in good health.

The gene calls are TRBV29-1 and TRBJ2-1, with TRBD1 as a possible D gene (6 bases). Germline loops: CDR1 SQVTM, CDR2 ANQGSEA. This CDR3 has 15 amino acids. The V end was cut by 0 bases, the J end by 0 bases, with 9 bases between. The CDR3 DNA reads as TGCAGCGTTGAAGATCGAGGGGGCTCCTACAATGAGCAGTTCTTC. Translation: CSVEDRGGSYNEQFF.

This chain uses TRBV27 with TRBJ1-2; D ambiguous. V was trimmed by 5 bases and J by 8 bases, leaving 15 bases between them. The CDR3 loop spans 13 amino acids. Germline CDR1 reads MNHEY; CDR2 reads SMNVEV (reference sequence). In DNA, the CDR3 is TGTGCCAGCAGTCCGACACCGGCCGGGGGCTACACCTTC. The encoded protein is CASSPTPAGGYTF.

The J gene is TRBJ1-4, the V gene TRBV30; TRBD1 agrees at 7 bases. This CDR3 region has 15 residues. The J segment lost 5 bases and the V segment lost 1 base, leaving 7 bases of the junction unmatched. Germline values: CDR1 GTSNPN, CDR2 SVGIG (reference sequence). Written as DNA, the CDR3 is TGTGCCTGGAGTGCCCGGACAGGACCAAATGAAAAACTGTTTTTT. Protein product: CAWSARTGPNEKLFF.